The source of this T cell receptor (beta chain) is a study of glioma-infiltrating T cells after dendritic cell vaccination. This clone was detected only a few times. Repertoires were generated with immunoSEQ multiplex PCR, while TCRdb's copy carries only in-frame clones and drops some. The sample consists of 90,000 to 100,000 clones, roughly 83% of them appearing once. Unmatched junction bases numbered 6, after V lost 5 bases and J lost 3 bases. The CDR3 consists of 14 residues. Germline V gene data show CDR1 as SGHRS and CDR2 as YFSETQ. The sample consisted of blood, taken before dendritic cell vaccination. The chain has TRBV5-1 and TRBJ2-7; 9 nucleotides align to TRBD1. This TCR was recovered from a human donor with glioblastoma. CDR3 nucleotide sequence: TGCGCCAGCAGTCCCGGGACAGGGTACTACGAGCAGTACTTC. Amino acid sequence: CASSPGTGYYEQYF.